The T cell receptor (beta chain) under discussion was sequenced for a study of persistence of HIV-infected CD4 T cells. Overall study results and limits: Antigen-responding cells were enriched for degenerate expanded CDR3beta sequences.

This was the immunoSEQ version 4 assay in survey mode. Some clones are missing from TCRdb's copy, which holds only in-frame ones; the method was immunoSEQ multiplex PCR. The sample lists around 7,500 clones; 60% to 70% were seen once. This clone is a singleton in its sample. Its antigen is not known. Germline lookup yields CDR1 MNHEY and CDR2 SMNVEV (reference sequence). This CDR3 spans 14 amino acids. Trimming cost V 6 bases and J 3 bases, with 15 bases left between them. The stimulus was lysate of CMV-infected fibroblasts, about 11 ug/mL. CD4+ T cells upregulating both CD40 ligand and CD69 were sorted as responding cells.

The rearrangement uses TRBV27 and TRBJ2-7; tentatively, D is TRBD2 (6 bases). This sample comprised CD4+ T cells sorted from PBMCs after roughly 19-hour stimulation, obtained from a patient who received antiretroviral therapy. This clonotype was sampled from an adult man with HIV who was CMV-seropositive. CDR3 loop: CASSISDGSYEQYF. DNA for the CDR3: TGTGCCAGCAGCATCTCGGACGGGAGCTACGAGCAGTACTTC.